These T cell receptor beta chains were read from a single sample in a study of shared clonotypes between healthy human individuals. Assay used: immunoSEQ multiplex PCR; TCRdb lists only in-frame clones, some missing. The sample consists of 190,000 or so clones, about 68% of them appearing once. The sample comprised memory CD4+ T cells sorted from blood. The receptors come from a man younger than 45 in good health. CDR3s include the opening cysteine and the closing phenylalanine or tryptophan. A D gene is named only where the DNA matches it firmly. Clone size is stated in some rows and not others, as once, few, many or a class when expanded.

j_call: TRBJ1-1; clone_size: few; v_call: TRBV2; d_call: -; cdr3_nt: TGTGCCAGCAACCAATTCTCAGGGATTGTAGCTGAAGCTTTCTTT; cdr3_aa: CASNQFSGIVAEAFF
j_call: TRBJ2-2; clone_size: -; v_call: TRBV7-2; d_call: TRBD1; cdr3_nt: TGTGCCAGCAGCTTCAGGGTAGGGGGCAACACCGGGGAGCTGTTTTTT; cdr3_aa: CASSFRVGGNTGELFF
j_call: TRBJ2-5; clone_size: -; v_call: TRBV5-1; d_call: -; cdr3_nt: TGCGCCAGCAGGGAGGGGACATCCCCAATGGAGACCCAGTACTTC; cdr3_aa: CASREGTSPMETQYF
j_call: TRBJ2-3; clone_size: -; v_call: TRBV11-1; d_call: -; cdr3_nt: TGTGCCAGCAGCTTTGGGCCCAGCACAGATACGCAGTATTTT; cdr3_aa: CASSFGPSTDTQYF
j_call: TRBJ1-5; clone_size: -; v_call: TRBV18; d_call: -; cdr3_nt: TGTGCCAGCTCATCAGTCGGCCAGCCCCAGCATTTT; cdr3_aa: CASSSVGQPQHF
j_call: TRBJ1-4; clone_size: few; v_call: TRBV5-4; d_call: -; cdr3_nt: TGTGCCAGCAGCCTCTACGAGGGGAGGGGGAGAGGGGAAAAACTGTTTTTT; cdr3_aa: CASSLYEGRGRGEKLFF
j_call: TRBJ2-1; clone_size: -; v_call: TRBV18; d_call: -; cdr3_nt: TGTGCCAGCTCACTCGCGACTGGGCACAATGAGCAGTTCTTC; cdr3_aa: CASSLATGHNEQFF
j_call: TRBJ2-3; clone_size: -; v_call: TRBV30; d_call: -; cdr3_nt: TGTGCCTGGACGGGAAGTTCCACAGATACGCAGTATTTT; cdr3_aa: CAWTGSSTDTQYF
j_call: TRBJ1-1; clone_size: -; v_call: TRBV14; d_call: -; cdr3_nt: TGTGCCAGCAGCCAAGATAGGCTCAGGGGCGCGGGGACTGAAGCTTTCTTT; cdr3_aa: CASSQDRLRGAGTEAFF
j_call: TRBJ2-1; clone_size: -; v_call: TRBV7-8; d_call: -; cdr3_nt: TGTGCCAGCAGCTTAGGATCTGTTCGGGGTTCCTACAATGAGCAGTTCTTC; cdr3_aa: CASSLGSVRGSYNEQFF
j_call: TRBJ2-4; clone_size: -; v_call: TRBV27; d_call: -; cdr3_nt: TGTGCCAGCAGTTTCACTGCGTTACACATTCAGTACTTC; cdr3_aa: CASSFTALHIQYF
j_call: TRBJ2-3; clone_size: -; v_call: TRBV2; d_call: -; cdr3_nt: TGTGCCAGCAGTCCGTATGCCAAAACAGATACGCAGTATTTT; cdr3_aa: CASSPYAKTDTQYF
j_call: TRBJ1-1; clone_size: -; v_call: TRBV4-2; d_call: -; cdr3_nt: TGTGCCAGCAGCCAAGATCTGGTGGGGCGTGGTTTCTTT; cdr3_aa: CASSQDLVGRGFF
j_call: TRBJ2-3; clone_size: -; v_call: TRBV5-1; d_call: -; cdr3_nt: TGCGCCAGCAGCCCGCGCGGCGACTCGGGAGATACGCAGTATTTT; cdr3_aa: CASSPRGDSGDTQYF
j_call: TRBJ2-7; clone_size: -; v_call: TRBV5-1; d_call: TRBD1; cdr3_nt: TGCGCCAGCAGCTTGACAGCCGGACAGGGGGCGAAAGAGCAGTACTTC; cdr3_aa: CASSLTAGQGAKEQYF
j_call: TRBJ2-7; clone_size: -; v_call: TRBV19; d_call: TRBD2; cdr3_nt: TGTGCCAGACCCCTACTAGCGTTTAGCTCCTACGAGCAGTACTTC; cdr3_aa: CARPLLAFSSYEQYF
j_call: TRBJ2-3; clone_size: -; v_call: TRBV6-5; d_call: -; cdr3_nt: TGTGCCAGCAGAAATGGGGATACGCAGTATTTT; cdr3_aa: CASRNGDTQYF
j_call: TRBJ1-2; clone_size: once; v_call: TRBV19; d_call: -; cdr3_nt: TGTGCCAGTGAAGGGCCCGGGGGGATTTTTGGCTACACCTTC; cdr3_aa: CASEGPGGIFGYTF
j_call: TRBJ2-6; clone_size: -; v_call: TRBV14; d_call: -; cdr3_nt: TGTGCCAGCAGCCAAGAATGGCGACAGGAGGTTTCCTCTGGGGCCAACGTCCTGACTTTC; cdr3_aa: CASSQEWRQEVSSGANVLTF
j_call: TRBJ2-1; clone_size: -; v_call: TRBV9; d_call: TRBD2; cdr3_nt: TGTGCCAGCAGCGTTCAGCCCGGGGAGGGTGAGCAGTTCTTC; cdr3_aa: CASSVQPGEGEQFF
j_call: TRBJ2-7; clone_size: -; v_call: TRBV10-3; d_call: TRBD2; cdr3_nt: TGTGCCGCCAAAGGCGGCGGGACTAGCGGGAGGGCCGACGAGCAGTACTTC; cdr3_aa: CAAKGGGTSGRADEQYF
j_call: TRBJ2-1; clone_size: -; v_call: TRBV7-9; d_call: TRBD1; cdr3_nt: TGTGCCAGCAGCTTAGCTCGGGACAGGGCGGTTGGTGAGCAGTTCTTC; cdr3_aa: CASSLARDRAVGEQFF
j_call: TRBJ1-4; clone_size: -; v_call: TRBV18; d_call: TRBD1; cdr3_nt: TGTGCCAGCTCATCACAGGGGGCTGGCACTAATGAAAAACTGTTTTTT; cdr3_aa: CASSSQGAGTNEKLFF
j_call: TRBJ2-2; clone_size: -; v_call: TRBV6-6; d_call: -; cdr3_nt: TGTGCCAGCAGTTATGTCACCGGGGAGCTGTTTTTT; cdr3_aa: CASSYVTGELFF
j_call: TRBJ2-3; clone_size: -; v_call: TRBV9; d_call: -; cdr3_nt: TGTGCCAGCTCTAGGGGAGATACGCAGTATTTT; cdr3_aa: CASSRGDTQYF
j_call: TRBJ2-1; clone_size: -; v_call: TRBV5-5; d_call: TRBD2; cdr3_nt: TGTGCCAGCAGCTTTGACCTCGGGGGGACTCACTATTCTAATGAGCAGTTCTTC; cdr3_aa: CASSFDLGGTHYSNEQFF
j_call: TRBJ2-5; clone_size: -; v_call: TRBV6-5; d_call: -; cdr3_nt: TGTGCCAGCACCCTCCGGGGACAAGAGACCCAGTACTTC; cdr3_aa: CASTLRGQETQYF
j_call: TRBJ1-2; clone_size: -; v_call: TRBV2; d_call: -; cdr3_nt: TGTGCCAGCAGTGGACAGGTGATCTATGGCTACACCTTC; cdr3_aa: CASSGQVIYGYTF
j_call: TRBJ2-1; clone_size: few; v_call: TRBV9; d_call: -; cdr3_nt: TGTGCCAGCAGCGCCGGCGGGATGACGTCCAATGAGCAGTTCTTC; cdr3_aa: CASSAGGMTSNEQFF
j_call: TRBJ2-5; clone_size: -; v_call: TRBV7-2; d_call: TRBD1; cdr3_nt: TGTGCCAGCAGCTTCCGGGACAGGGGTAAAGAGACCCAGTACTTC; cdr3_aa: CASSFRDRGKETQYF
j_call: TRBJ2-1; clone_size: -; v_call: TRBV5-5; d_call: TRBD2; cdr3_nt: TGTGCCAGCAGCTTCATAGTTAGCGGGAGGGCCTACAATGAGCAGTTCTTC; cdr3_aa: CASSFIVSGRAYNEQFF
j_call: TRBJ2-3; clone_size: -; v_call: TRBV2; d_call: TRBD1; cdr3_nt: TGTGCCAGAGGGAAGGGGGCCACAGATACGCAGTATTTT; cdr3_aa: CARGKGATDTQYF
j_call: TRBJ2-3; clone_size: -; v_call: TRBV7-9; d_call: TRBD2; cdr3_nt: TGTGCCAGCAGCGACTCCCGGGGGGAGACCACAGATACGCAGTATTTT; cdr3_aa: CASSDSRGETTDTQYF